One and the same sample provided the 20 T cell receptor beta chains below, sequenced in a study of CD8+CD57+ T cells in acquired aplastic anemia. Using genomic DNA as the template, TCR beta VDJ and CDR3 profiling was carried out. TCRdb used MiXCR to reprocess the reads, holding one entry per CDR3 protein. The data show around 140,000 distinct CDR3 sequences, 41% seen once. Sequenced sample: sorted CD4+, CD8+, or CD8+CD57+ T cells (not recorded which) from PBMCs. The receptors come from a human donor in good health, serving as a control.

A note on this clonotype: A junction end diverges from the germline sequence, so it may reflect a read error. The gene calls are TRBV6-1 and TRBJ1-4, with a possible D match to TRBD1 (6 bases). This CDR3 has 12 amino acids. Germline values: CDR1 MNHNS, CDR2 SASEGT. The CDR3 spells CAISEDDRFPFF. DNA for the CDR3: TGTGCCATCAGTGAGGACGACAGGTTTCCGTTTTTT.

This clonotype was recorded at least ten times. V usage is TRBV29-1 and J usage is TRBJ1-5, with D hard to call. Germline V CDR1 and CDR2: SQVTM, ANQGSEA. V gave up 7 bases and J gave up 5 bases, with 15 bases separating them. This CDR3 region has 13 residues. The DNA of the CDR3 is TGCAGCGCCTCGCAGGACGGAGATCAGCCCCAGCATTTT. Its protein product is CSASQDGDQPQHF.

In DNA form, the CDR3 reads TGTGCCAGCAGCTTAGTACAAGCAAACTATAATTCACCCCTCCACTTT. Amino acids: CASSLVQANYNSPLHF. The chain carries TRBV11-2 and TRBJ1-6; no reliable D call. This CDR3 has 16 residues. In germline, CDR1 is SGHAT, CDR2 FQNNGV. Trimming took off 1 base at V and 3 bases at J, with 10 bases between the two ends.

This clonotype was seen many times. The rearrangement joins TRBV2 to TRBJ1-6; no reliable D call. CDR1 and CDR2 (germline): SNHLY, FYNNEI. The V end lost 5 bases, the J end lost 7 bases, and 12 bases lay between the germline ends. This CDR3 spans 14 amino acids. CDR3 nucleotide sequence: TGTGCCAGCAGTCATACATTGGGGAATTCACCCCTCCACTTT. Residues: CASSHTLGNSPLHF.

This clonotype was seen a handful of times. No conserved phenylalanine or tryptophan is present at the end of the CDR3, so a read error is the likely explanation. The CDR3 sequence is CASSVGVGSSGNTIYS. CDR3 DNA sequence: TGTGCCAGCAGCGTAGGGGTCGGCTCCTCTGGAAACACCATATATTCT. V usage is TRBV9 and J usage is TRBJ1-3; D not certain. The V end was cut by 0 bases, the J end by 0 bases, with 10 bases between. There are 16 residues in the CDR3. CDR1 is SGDLS, CDR2 YYNGEE, per germline.

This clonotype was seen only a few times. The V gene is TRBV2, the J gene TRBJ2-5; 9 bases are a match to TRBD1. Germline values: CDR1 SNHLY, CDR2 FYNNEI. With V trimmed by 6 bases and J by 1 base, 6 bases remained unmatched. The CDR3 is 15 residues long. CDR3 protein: CASSQGGQGQETQYF. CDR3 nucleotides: TGTGCCAGCAGCCAAGGGGGACAGGGCCAAGAGACCCAGTACTTC. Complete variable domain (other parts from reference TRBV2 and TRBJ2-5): EPEVTQTPSHQVTQMGQEVILRCVPISNHLYFYWYRQILGQKVEFLVSFYNNEISEKSEIFDDQFSVERPDGSNFTLKIRSTKLEDSAMYFCASSQGGQGQETQYFGPGTRLLVL.

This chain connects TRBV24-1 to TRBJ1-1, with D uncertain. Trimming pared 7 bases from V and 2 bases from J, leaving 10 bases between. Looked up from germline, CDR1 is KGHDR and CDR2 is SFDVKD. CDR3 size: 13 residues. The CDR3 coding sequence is TGTGCCACCAGCGCGACAACAAACACTGAAGCTTTCTTT. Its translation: CATSATTNTEAFF.

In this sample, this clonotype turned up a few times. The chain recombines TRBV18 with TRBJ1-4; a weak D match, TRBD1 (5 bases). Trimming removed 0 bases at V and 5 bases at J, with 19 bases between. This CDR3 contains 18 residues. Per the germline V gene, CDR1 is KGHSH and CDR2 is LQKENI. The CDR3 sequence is CASSPPGQGSIRNEKLFF. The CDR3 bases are TGTGCCAGCTCACCACCAGGGCAGGGAAGCATCAGGAATGAAAAACTGTTTTTT.

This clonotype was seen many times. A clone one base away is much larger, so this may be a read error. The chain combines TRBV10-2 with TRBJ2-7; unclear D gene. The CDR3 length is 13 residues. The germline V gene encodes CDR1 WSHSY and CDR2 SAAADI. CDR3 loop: CASGESAYGEQYF. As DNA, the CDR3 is TGCGCCAGCGGTGAGTCGGCCTATGGCGAGCAGTACTTC.

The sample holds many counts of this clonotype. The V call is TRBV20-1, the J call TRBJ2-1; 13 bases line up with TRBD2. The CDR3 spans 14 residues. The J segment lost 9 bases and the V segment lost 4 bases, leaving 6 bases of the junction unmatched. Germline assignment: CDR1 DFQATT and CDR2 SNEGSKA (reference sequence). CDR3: CSATGLAGVVEQFF. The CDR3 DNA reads TGCAGTGCTACAGGACTAGCGGGAGTTGTTGAGCAGTTCTTC.

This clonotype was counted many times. The chain's CDR3 is CARRQAVTGELFF. CDR3 in DNA: TGTGCCAGGCGGCAGGCGGTCACCGGGGAGCTGTTTTTT. The rearrangement links TRBV30 to TRBJ2-2, with no clear D. This CDR3 has 13 amino acids. CDR1 is GTSNPN and CDR2 is SVGIG in the germline V gene (reference sequence). V lost 8 bases and J 4 bases, leaving 14 bases between the germline ends.

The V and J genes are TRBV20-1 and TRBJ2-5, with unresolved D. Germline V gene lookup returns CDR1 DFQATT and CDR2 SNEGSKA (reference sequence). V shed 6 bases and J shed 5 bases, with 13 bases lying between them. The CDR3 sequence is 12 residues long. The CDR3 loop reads CSAQPVLETQYF. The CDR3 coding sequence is TGCAGTGCCCAGCCGGTCCTTGAGACCCAGTACTTC.

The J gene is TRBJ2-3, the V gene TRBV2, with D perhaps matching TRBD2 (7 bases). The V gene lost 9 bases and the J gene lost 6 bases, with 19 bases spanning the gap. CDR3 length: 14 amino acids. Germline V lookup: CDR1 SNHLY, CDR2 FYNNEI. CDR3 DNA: TGTGCCAGAACAGGGCCTAGCGGACCCGATACGCAGTATTTT. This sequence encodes CARTGPSGPDTQYF.

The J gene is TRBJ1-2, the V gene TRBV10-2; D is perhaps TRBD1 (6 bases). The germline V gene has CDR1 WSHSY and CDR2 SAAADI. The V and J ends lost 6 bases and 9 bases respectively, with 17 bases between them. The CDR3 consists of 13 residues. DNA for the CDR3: TGCGCCAGCAGCGAAACAGGGTCGAGTAGCTACACCTTC. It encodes CASSETGSSSYTF.

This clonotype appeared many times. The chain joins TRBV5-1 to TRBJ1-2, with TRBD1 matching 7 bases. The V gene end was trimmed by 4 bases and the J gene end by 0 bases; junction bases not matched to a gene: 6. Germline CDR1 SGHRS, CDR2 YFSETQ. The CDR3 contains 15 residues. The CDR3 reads CASSADRYPNYGYTF. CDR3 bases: TGCGCCAGCAGCGCGGACAGGTACCCTAACTATGGCTACACCTTC.

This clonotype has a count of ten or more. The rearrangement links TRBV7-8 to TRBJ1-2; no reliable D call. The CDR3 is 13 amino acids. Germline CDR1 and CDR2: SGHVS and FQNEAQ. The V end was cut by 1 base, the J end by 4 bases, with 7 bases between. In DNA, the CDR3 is TGTGCCAGCAGCTTAGAACAGACCTATGGCTACACCTTC. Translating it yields CASSLEQTYGYTF.

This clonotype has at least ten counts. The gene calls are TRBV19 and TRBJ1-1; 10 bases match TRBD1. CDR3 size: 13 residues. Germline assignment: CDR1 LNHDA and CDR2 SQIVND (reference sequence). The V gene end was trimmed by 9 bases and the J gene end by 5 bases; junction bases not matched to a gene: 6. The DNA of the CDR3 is TGTGCCAGCCTCAGGGACAGGGGAACTGAAGCTTTCTTT. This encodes CASLRDRGTEAFF.

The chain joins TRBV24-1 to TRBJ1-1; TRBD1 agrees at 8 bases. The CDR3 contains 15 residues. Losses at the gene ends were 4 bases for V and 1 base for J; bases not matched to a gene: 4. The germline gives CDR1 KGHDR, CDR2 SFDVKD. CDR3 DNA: TGTGCCACCAGTGACACAACAGGGGGGAACACTGAAGCTTTCTTT. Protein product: CATSDTTGGNTEAFF.

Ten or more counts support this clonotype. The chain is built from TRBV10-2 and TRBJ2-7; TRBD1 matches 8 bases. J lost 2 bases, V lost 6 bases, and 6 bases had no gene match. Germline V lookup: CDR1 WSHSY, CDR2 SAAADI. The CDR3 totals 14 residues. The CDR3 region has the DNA TGCGCCAGCAGAGATGACAGGGGAGCCTACGAGCAGTACTTC. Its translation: CASRDDRGAYEQYF.

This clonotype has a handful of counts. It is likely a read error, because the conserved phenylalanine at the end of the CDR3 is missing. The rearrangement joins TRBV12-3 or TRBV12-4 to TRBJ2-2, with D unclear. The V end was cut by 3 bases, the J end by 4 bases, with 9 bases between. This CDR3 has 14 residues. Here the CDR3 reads CASSLGYTTGELFL. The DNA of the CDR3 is TGTGCCAGCAGTTTGGGGTACACCACCGGGGAGCTGTTTCTT.